These 22 T cell receptor beta chains originate from one sample sequenced in a study of CD8 T cells in Susac syndrome. Roughly 0.45 to 1 ug RNA was reverse transcribed with random hexamers. Each CDR3 protein gets one entry after TCRdb re-called the immunoSEQ multiplex PCR reads with MiXCR. The repertoire has under 85,000 distinct CDR3 sequences, about 94% of them found once; the top ten carry about 0.61%. The material sequenced was CD8+ T cells from PBMCs. These receptors were obtained from a human donor with multiple sclerosis.

The V and J genes are TRBV4-1 and TRBJ2-7; the D is unclear. V gave up 4 bases and J gave up 2 bases, with 9 bases separating them. The CDR3 spans 13 residues. Germline CDR1 reads MGHRA; CDR2 reads YSYEKL. CDR3 coding DNA: TGCGCCAGCAGCCCCCTGCCCCCCTACGAGCAGTACTTC. Amino acids: CASSPLPPYEQYF.

The CDR3 coding sequence is TGTGCCACCAGCAGAGTGCAGGGGGCTAGGCAGCCCCAGCATTTT. It encodes CATSRVQGARQPQHF. The chain carries TRBV15 and TRBJ1-5; 8 bases are shared with TRBD1. CDR1 is LNHNV and CDR2 is YYDKDF in the germline V gene (reference sequence). V shed 1 base, J shed 7 bases, and the junction held 6 bases outside the gene matches. The CDR3 has 15 residues.

The chain joins TRBV19 to TRBJ2-7; D might be TRBD2 (6 bases). This CDR3 has 15 residues. Trimming left V 3 bases short and J 2 bases short, with 14 bases between. CDR1 is LNHDA, CDR2 SQIVND, per germline (reference sequence). The CDR3 loop is CASSILSGVTYEQYF. The DNA of the CDR3 is TGTGCCAGTAGTATTCTGTCGGGGGTAACCTACGAGCAGTACTTC.

The chain has TRBV6-1 and TRBJ2-3; TRBD2 matches at 8 bases. This CDR3 spans 16 amino acids. Germline CDR1 is MNHNS and CDR2 is SASEGT. Germline trimming cut 7 bases from V and 6 bases from J; bases unmatched to any gene: 15. CDR3 bases: TGTGCCAGCACCATCGCTCCGGGACTAGGATCCGATACGCAGTATTTT. Its protein is CASTIAPGLGSDTQYF.

This clonotype has more than one count but fewer than ten. The V gene is TRBV6-2 or TRBV6-3, the J gene TRBJ2-2; D uncertain. Germline CDR1 reads MNHEY; CDR2 reads SVGEGT. V was clipped by 8 bases and J by 4 bases, with 5 bases between them. The CDR3 sequence is 11 residues long. The CDR3 region is CASSGTGELFF. The CDR3 region has the DNA TGTGCCAGCTCCGGCACCGGGGAGCTGTTTTTT.

The chain recombines TRBV27 with TRBJ1-1; perhaps TRBD1 as D (6 bases). Trimming removed 1 base at V and 0 bases at J, with 9 bases between. Per the germline V gene, CDR1 is MNHEY and CDR2 is SMNVEV (reference sequence). This CDR3 contains 15 residues. The CDR3 sequence is CASSLYAGVNTEAFF. CDR3 bases: TGTGCCAGCAGTTTATATGCAGGGGTGAACACTGAAGCTTTCTTT.

This chain joins TRBV5-8 and TRBJ1-4; TRBD1 matches 12 bases. The CDR3 consists of 14 residues. V was pared by 4 bases and J by 7 bases, with 2 bases of the junction left unmatched. Germline assignment: CDR1 SGHTS and CDR2 YDEGEE. CDR3 residues: CASSPGQGAEKLFF. As DNA, the CDR3 is TGTGCCAGCAGCCCGGGACAGGGGGCTGAAAAACTGTTTTTT.

This rearrangement joins TRBV7-6 to TRBJ2-5; D unclear. Per the germline V gene, CDR1 is SGHVS and CDR2 is FNYEAQ. The V gene lost 5 bases and the J gene lost 1 base, with 14 bases spanning the gap. The CDR3 totals 15 residues. CDR3 in amino acids: CASSLMIGFQETQYF. In DNA form, the CDR3 reads TGTGCCAGCAGCCTGATGATAGGATTCCAAGAGACCCAGTACTTC.

The gene calls are TRBV9 and TRBJ2-7; TRBD2 agrees at 7 bases. This CDR3 is built from 14 residues. The ends lost 3 bases at V and 0 bases at J; junction bases unmatched: 3. Germline assignment: CDR1 SGDLS and CDR2 YYNGEE. CDR3 coding DNA: TGTGCCAGCAGCGGTCAGCGGGACTCCTACGAGCAGTACTTC. This gives the protein CASSGQRDSYEQYF.

The V call is TRBV3-1, the J call TRBJ1-1; 7 bases line up with TRBD1. The ends lost 3 bases at V and 5 bases at J; junction bases unmatched: 12. The length of the CDR3 is 16 residues. Germline CDR1 reads LGHDT; CDR2 reads YNNKEL (reference sequence). The CDR3 here is CASSQSYHRGITEAFF. In DNA form, the CDR3 reads TGTGCCAGCAGCCAGAGTTACCACAGGGGAATAACTGAAGCTTTCTTT. The full variable domain, in which reference TRBV3-1 and TRBJ1-1 provide the parts outside the CDR3, is DTAVSQTPKYLVTQMGNDKSIKCEQNLGHDTMYWYKQDSKKFLKIMFSYNNKELIINETVPNRFSPKSPDKAHLNLHINSLELGDSAVYFCASSQSYHRGITEAFFGQGTRLTVV.

The V and J genes are TRBV7-2 and TRBJ2-4, with D tentatively TRBD1 or TRBD2 (6 bases each). Germline V gene lookup returns CDR1 SGHTA and CDR2 FQGNSA. V was clipped by 7 bases and J by 6 bases, with 16 bases between them. This CDR3 contains 14 residues. CDR3 amino acids: CASTVPGGGNIQYF. The CDR3 DNA is TGTGCCAGCACCGTACCCGGAGGGGGAAACATTCAGTACTTC.

The chain combines TRBV28 with TRBJ2-1, with 12 positions matching TRBD2. CDR1 is MDHEN and CDR2 is SYDVKM in the germline V gene. With V trimmed by 5 bases and J by 5 bases, 4 bases remained unmatched. This CDR3 comprises 15 residues. Written as DNA, the CDR3 is TGTGCCAGCAGTCCAACTAGCGGGGGGCACAATGAGCAGTTCTTC. Translation gives CASSPTSGGHNEQFF.

The chain uses TRBV30 and TRBJ2-7; a weak D match, TRBD1 (6 bases). Germline V gene sequence: CDR1 GTSNPN, CDR2 SVGIG (reference sequence). The CDR3 extends over 13 amino acids. V lost 0 bases to trimming and J lost 7 bases, with 13 bases between them. The CDR3, as DNA: TGTGCCTGGAGTGTAACCCCAGGGGAGGAGCAGTACTTC. Translated, it gives CAWSVTPGEEQYF. The full variable domain, in which reference TRBV30 and TRBJ2-7 provide the parts outside the CDR3, is SQTIHQWPATLVQPVGSPLSLECTVEGTSNPNLYWYRQAAGRGLQLLFYSVGIGQISSEVPQNLSASRPQDRQFILSSKKLLLSDSGFYLCAWSVTPGEEQYFGPGTRLTVT.

The rearrangement joins TRBV27 to TRBJ2-7, with 9 bases fitting TRBD1. V lost 4 bases, J lost 3 bases, and 7 bases stayed unmatched. CDR1 is MNHEY and CDR2 is SMNVEV in the germline V gene (reference sequence). The CDR3 contains 15 residues. The CDR3 bases are TGTGCCAGCAGTTGGACACAGGGGGCAAGCTACGAGCAGTACTTC. It translates to CASSWTQGASYEQYF.

The J gene is TRBJ1-5, the V gene TRBV30, with 11 bases fitting TRBD1. In germline, CDR1 is GTSNPN, CDR2 SVGIG (reference sequence). The CDR3 has 15 amino acids. The V and J ends lost 5 bases and 0 bases, in that order; junction bases with no gene match: 3. DNA of the CDR3: TGTGCCTGGGACGGACAGGGGGCTAGCAATCAGCCCCAGCATTTT. Translated, it gives CAWDGQGASNQPQHF.

V is TRBV25-1 and J is TRBJ2-7, with 7 bases matching TRBD1. After removal of 9 bases from V and 3 bases from J, the junction contained 5 bases not matched to a gene. The germline V gene has CDR1 MGHDK and CDR2 SYGVNS. The CDR3 has 12 amino acids. CDR3 amino acids: CASAPGGYEQYF. CDR3 coding DNA: TGTGCCAGTGCTCCAGGGGGCTACGAGCAGTACTTC.

The chain employs TRBV4-3 and TRBJ2-6; unclear D gene. The V end lost 0 bases, the J end lost 1 base, and 10 bases lay between the germline ends. The CDR3 totals 17 residues. Germline lookup yields CDR1 LGHNA and CDR2 YSLEER. For the CDR3, the DNA is TGCGCCAGCAGCCAAGATATTAAGGGATCTGGGGCCAACGTCCTGACTTTC. Amino acids: CASSQDIKGSGANVLTF.

This sequence joins TRBV20-1 and TRBJ2-1, with 10 bases matching TRBD2. J gave up 0 bases and V 6 bases, and 2 bases lay outside the gene matches. Per the germline V gene, CDR1 is DFQATT and CDR2 is SNEGSKA (reference sequence). The CDR3 covers 14 residues. CDR3 nucleotide sequence: TGCAGTGCCAGACTAGCGGGCTCCTACAATGAGCAGTTCTTC. Protein product: CSARLAGSYNEQFF.

The chain employs TRBV14 and TRBJ2-7, with D perhaps TRBD2 (6 bases). Germline V gene lookup returns CDR1 SGHDN and CDR2 FVKESK. The CDR3 totals 14 residues. V lost 1 base and J lost 2, with 9 bases in between. CDR3 loop: CASSQVAGPYEQYF. DNA for the CDR3: TGTGCCAGCAGCCAAGTCGCGGGACCCTACGAGCAGTACTTC.

The rearrangement joins TRBV29-1 to TRBJ2-2, with 11 bases fitting TRBD1. The V and J ends lost 7 bases and 3 bases, in that order; junction bases with no gene match: 4. The CDR3 contains 14 residues. In germline, CDR1 is SQVTM, CDR2 ANQGSEA. The DNA for the CDR3 is TGCAGCGCCCCGGGACAGGGGGACACCGGGGAGCTGTTTTTT. This encodes CSAPGQGDTGELFF.

This chain uses TRBV7-9 with TRBJ2-7; D gene ambiguous. From germline, CDR1 is SEHNR and CDR2 FQNEAQ (reference sequence). The CDR3 totals 13 residues. Trimming pared 5 bases from V and 3 bases from J, leaving 11 bases between. CDR3 DNA sequence: TGTGCCAGCAGCCCCTCTATAGACTACGAGCAGTACTTC. This encodes CASSPSIDYEQYF.

V gene TRBV5-6 combines with J gene TRBJ2-1; D is uncertain. The CDR3 consists of 13 residues. Deletions cut 1 base from V and 4 bases from J, with 6 bases between. In germline, CDR1 is SGHDT, CDR2 YYEEEE. The CDR3 coding sequence is TGTGCCAGCAGCTTGCTAGTATACAATGAGCAGTTCTTC. This translates into CASSLLVYNEQFF.